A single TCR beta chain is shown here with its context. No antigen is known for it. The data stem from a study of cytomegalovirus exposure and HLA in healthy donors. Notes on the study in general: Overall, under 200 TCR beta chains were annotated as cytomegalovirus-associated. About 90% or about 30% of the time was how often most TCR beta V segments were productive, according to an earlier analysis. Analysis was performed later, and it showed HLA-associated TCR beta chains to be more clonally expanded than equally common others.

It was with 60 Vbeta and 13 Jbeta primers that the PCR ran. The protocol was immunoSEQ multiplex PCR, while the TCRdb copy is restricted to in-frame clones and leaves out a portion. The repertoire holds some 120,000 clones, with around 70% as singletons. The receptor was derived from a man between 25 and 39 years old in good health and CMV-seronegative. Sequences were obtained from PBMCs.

CDR3 DNA: TGCGCCAGCAGCTTGAGCGGGGACTCCTACAATGAGCAGTTCTTC. Amino acid sequence: CASSLSGDSYNEQFF. The chain employs TRBV5-1 and TRBJ2-1; 7 positions match TRBD2. Germline V gene data show CDR1 as SGHRS and CDR2 as YFSETQ. V was pared by 1 base and J by 0 bases, with 1 base of the junction left unmatched. The CDR3 runs to 15 residues.